Below, 6 T cell receptor beta chains from the same sample are listed, as sequenced in a study of CD8 T cells in ankylosing spondylitis. A single record per CDR3 protein comes from TCRdb applying MiXCR to the 5' RACE reads. The table shows some 87,000 distinct CDR3 sequences, with around 30% occurring only once. The sample consisted of blood, either unsorted or a sorted T cell fraction (not recorded which). These receptors were obtained from a male donor with ankylosing spondylitis or in good health (not recorded which).

The chain couples TRBV10-3 to TRBJ2-4; 7 bases fit TRBD2. The CDR3 sequence is 15 residues long. J gave up 9 bases and V 0 bases, and 8 bases lay outside the gene matches. Germline-derived CDR1 and CDR2 are ENHRY and SYGVKD. The CDR3 DNA follows: TGTGCCATCAGTGAGTCTTACCGGTCGGGGGGCATTCAGTACTTC. Encoded protein: CAISESYRSGGIQYF.

This clonotype appeared a few times. This chain uses TRBV12-3 or TRBV12-4 with TRBJ1-4; TRBD1 matches 10 bases. Trimming took 2 bases from V and 5 from J; bases not matched to a gene: 2. This CDR3 contains 15 residues. CDR3 protein: CASSLTTGGNEKLFF. DNA of the CDR3: TGTGCCAGCAGTTTAACGACAGGGGGCAATGAAAAACTGTTTTTT.

The chain is built from TRBV18 and TRBJ2-2; D is uncertain. The CDR3 spans 14 residues. Trimming took off 3 bases at V and 2 bases at J, with 7 bases between the two ends. From germline, CDR1 is KGHSH and CDR2 LQKENI. The DNA for the CDR3 is TGTGCCAGCTCACCCGGGCCTAACACCGGGGAGCTGTTTTTT. Protein: CASSPGPNTGELFF.

This clonotype was seen more than once but under ten times. The genes are TRBV20-1 and TRBJ1-1; 8 bases agree with TRBD1. The CDR3 has 18 residues. The V gene end was trimmed by 0 bases and the J gene end by 0 bases; junction bases not matched to a gene: 12. The germline V gene has CDR1 DFQATT and CDR2 SNEGSKA (reference sequence). This CDR3 reads CSARDLDRATGVNTEAFF. DNA of the CDR3: TGCAGTGCTAGAGACCTGGACAGGGCGACCGGTGTGAACACTGAAGCTTTCTTT.

CDR3 sequence reads: CSALLPWERYGYTF. In DNA form, the CDR3 reads TGCAGTGCCCTACTACCCTGGGAGCGATATGGCTACACCTTC. The V call is TRBV20-1, the J call TRBJ1-2; D uncertain. The CDR3 is made up of 14 amino acids. V was trimmed by 6 bases and J by 5 bases, leaving 19 bases between them. Germline V gene lookup returns CDR1 DFQATT and CDR2 SNEGSKA (reference sequence).

The chain combines TRBV5-6 with TRBJ1-3; the D gene is possibly TRBD1 (5 bases). Germline CDR1 reads SGHDT; CDR2 reads YYEEEE. The CDR3 totals 15 residues. V was cut by 4 bases and J by 0 bases, with 11 bases left in between. CDR3 sequence (DNA): TGTGCCAGCAGCGGCACCGGGGGCTCTGGAAACACCATATATTTT. Amino acid sequence: CASSGTGGSGNTIYF.